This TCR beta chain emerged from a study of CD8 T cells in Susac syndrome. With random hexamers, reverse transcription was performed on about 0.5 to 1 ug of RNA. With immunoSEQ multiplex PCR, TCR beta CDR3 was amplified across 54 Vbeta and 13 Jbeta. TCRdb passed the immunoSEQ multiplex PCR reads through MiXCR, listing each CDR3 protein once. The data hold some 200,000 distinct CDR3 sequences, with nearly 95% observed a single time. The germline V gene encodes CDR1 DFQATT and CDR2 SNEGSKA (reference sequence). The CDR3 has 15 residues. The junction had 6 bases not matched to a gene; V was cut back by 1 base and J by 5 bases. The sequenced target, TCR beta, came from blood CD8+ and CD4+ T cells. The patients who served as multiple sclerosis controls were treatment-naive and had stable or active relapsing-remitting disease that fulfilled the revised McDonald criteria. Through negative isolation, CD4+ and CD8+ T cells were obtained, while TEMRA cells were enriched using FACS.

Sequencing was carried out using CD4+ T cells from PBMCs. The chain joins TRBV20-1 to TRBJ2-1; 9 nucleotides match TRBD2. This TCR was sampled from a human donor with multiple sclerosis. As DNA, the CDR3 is TGCAGTGCTAGAGGGGCGGGAGGGGGGCACAATGAGCAGTTCTTC. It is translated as CSARGAGGGHNEQFF.